In its sample, the clone carrying this T cell receptor beta chain was seen a few times. Its antigen is not known. TCRdb re-called the RT-PCR reads through MiXCR, storing one row per CDR3 protein. This sample yields around 540,000 distinct CDR3 sequences, of which approximately 12% are seen a single time; about 9.4% belongs to the top ten. CDR3 length: 14 amino acids. The germline gives CDR1 ENHRY, CDR2 SYGVKD. Trimming stripped 7 bases from V and 0 bases from J, with 10 bases between. These data are taken from a study of response to subunit inactivated influenza vaccine. Notes on the study in general: Each seasonal influenza vaccination recruits few new T cells, the authors suggested.

The receptor was derived from a man in his fifties or sixties who received an inactivated influenza vaccine. The sequencing here drew on PBMCs from blood, taken on the day of vaccination. The gene calls are TRBV10-3 and TRBJ1-3; D remains unclear. The CDR3 loop reads CAITLDNSGNTIYF. The CDR3 nucleotides are TGTGCCATCACGTTAGACAACTCTGGAAACACCATATATTTT.